The clone carrying this T cell receptor (beta chain) came up a few times. This specimen belongs to a study of blood T cell repertoires in COVID-19. About the study: PBMCs, B-cell-depleted T cells, or T cells were the source of the cDNA or gDNA that made up the material.

The CDR3 is 16 amino acids. V gave up 6 bases and J gave up 1 base; unmatched junction bases: 9. Germline CDR1 and CDR2: MRHNA and SNTAGT. Study processing details: Counts of nucleated cells, estimated from reference gene primer amplification, were obtained. Using immunoSEQ multiplex PCR, the repertoire was profiled, and TCRdb retains in-frame clones only, with some absent. Clone size and V and J calls were adopted from that table, with D and trimming inferred from the DNA. The table lists roughly 68,000 clones, around four fifths of them singletons, with around a sixth in the top ten. V gene TRBV6-4 combines with J gene TRBJ1-1; 9 nucleotides match TRBD1. The source material was peripheral blood. The clonotype originates from a woman of 80 years or more with acute or convalescent COVID-19. DNA for the CDR3: TGTGCCAGCAGAATAACAGGGGGCGCGGGGAACACTGAAGCTTTCTTT. It codes for CASRITGGAGNTEAFF.